This TCR beta chain was recorded in a study of human T cells and chemical hapten exposure. The wider study: Upper-back patch tests with 0.01% DPC were read at 6 days. A mostly female patient group had alopecia areata, totalis or universalis.

The CDR3 is made up of 14 amino acids. Trimming cost V 3 bases and J 7 bases; bases outside gene matches: 3. The V gene's germline CDR1 is SGHVS and CDR2 FQNEAQ. Regarding time point: patch test 1, 2 weeks after DPC sensitization. Documented treatment: therapeutic diphenylcyclopropenone sensitization with weekly scalp DPC. The starting material, unfractionated whole blood, was used for total RNA extraction. Every donor had alopecia and was 18 to 70 years old; all were suitable for DPC. This clonotype was found many times. TCRdb reanalysed the RACE reads using MiXCR and keeps one entry per CDR3 protein. The sample consists of fewer than 45,000 distinct CDR3 sequences, around 3.8% of them appearing once.

Here the sequenced sample was whole blood, taken in connection with sensitization to the hapten diphenylcyclopropenone (DPC). The TCR comes from a man aged 45-65 years with alopecia areata. Some clones in this sample may be carry-over from other donors' samples. This chain connects TRBV7-8 to TRBJ1-6, with TRBD1 matching 7 bases. The CDR3 DNA reads as TGTGCCAGCAGCTTTGGGACAGTAAATTCACCCCTCCACTTT. Protein product: CASSFGTVNSPLHF.